The next 4 T cell receptor beta chains were all read from a single sample in a study of control samples from healthy donors and cancer patients (TCRdb year 2020). Receptor libraries were prepared by the immunoSEQ multiplex PCR assay. In TCRdb, the immuneACCESS table is reduced to in-frame sequences with V and J assigned. These tables do not hold every clone; where another copy was compared, an unresolved V gene accounts for under half, and the others remain unexplained. The table for this sample lists roughly 130,000 clones; around 93% of them were counted only once. The ten biggest clones cover roughly 7.8% of the sample. Sequenced sample: blood. These TCRs come from a man between 18 and 29 years old in good health.

This chain connects TRBV5-6 to TRBJ1-2; D is possibly TRBD1 (6 bases). CDR1 and CDR2 from the germline V gene are SGHDT and YYEEEE. V shed 0 bases and J shed 6 bases, with 15 bases lying between them. This CDR3 has 15 amino acids. The CDR3 loop reads CASSLVGNREDGYTF. The CDR3 bases are TGTGCCAGCAGCTTGGTAGGGAACAGGGAGGATGGCTACACCTTC.

The chain recombines TRBV30 with TRBJ2-1, with D possibly called TRBD1 or TRBD2 (5 bases each). Trimming removed 4 bases at V and 5 bases at J, with 9 bases between. The CDR3 is 12 amino acids. Germline V lookup: CDR1 GTSNPN, CDR2 SVGIG (reference sequence). CDR3 in amino acids: CAWNGDHNEQFF. The CDR3 DNA reads as TGTGCCTGGAACGGGGACCACAATGAGCAGTTCTTC.

The chain links TRBV5-1 to TRBJ1-5; TRBD1 might be the D (5 bases). Trimming removed 4 bases from V and 3 bases from J, with 8 bases in between. The CDR3 contains 13 residues. Germline V gene lookup returns CDR1 SGHRS and CDR2 YFSETQ. The CDR3 nucleotides read TGCGCCAGCAGCCCGGGACTCAATCAGCCCCAGCATTTT. Protein product: CASSPGLNQPQHF.

The V call is TRBV29-1, the J call TRBJ1-2; no reliable D call. Trimming took 7 bases from V and 8 from J, leaving 14 bases between them. The length of the CDR3 is 11 residues. Looked up from germline, CDR1 is SQVTM and CDR2 is ANQGSEA. CDR3 sequence reads: CSGSSRWGYTF. Here the CDR3 DNA reads TGCAGCGGTAGCAGCAGGTGGGGCTACACCTTC.